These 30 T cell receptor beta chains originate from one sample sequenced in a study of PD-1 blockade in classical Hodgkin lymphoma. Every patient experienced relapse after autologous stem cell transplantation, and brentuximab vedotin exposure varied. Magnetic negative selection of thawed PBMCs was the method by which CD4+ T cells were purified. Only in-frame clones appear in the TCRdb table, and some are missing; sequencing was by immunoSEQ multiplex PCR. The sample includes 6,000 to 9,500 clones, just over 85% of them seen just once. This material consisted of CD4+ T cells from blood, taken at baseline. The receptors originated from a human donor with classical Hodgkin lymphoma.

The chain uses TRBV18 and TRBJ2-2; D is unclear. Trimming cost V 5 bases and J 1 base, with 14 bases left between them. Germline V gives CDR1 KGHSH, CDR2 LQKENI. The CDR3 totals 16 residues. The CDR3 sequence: CASSSTPGMNTGELFF. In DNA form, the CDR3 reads TGTGCCAGCTCATCCACCCCTGGCATGAACACCGGGGAGCTGTTTTTT.

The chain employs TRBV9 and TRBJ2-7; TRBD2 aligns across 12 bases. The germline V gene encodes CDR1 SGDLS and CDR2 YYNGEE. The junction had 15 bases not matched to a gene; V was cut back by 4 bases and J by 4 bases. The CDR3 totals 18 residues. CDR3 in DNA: TGTGCCAGCAGCCCGAGCCCCGGGACTAGCGGGTCTGCGTACGAGCAGTACTTC. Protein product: CASSPSPGTSGSAYEQYF.

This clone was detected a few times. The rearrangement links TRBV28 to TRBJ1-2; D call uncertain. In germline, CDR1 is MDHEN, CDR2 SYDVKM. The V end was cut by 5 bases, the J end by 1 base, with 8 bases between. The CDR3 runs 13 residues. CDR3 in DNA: TGTGCCAGCAGTAACCATGGTAACTATGGCTACACCTTC. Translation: CASSNHGNYGYTF.

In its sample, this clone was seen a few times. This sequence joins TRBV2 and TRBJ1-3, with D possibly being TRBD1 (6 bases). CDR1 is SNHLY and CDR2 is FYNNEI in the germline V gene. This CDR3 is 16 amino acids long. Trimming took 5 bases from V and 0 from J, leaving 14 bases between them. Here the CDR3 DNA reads TGTGCCAGCAGTATGTGGGACATCAGCTCTGGAAACACCATATATTTT. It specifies CASSMWDISSGNTIYF.

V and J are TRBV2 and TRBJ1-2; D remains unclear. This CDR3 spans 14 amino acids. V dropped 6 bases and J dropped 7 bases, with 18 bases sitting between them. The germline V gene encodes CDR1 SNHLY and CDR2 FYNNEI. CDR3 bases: TGTGCCAGCAGCCTTTCTGACAACGCGGGTGGCTACACCTTC. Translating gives CASSLSDNAGGYTF.

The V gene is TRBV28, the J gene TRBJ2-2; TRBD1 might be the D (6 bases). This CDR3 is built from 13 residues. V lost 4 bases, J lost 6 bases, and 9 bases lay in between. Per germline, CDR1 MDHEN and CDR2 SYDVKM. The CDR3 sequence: CASSSPGAGELFF. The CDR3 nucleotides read TGTGCCAGCAGTTCGCCAGGGGCCGGGGAGCTGTTTTTT.

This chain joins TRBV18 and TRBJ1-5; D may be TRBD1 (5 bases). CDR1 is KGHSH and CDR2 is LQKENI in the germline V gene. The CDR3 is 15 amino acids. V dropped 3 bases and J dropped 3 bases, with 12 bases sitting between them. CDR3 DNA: TGTGCCAGCTCACCGGGGGGAGGGGCCAATCAGCCCCAGCATTTT. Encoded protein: CASSPGGGANQPQHF.

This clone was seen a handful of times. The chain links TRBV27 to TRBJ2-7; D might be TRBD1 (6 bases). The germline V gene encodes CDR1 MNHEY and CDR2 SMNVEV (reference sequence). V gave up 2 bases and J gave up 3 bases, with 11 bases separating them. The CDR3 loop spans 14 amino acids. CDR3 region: CASSLRDNHYEQYF. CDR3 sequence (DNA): TGTGCCAGCAGTTTACGGGACAACCACTACGAGCAGTACTTC.

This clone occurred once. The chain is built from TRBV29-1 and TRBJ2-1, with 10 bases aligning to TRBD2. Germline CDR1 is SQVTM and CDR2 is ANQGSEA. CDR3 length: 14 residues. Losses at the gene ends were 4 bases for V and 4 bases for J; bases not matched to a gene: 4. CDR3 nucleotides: TGCAGCGTTGGGGTAGCGGGAGGTTACAATGAGCAGTTCTTC. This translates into CSVGVAGGYNEQFF.

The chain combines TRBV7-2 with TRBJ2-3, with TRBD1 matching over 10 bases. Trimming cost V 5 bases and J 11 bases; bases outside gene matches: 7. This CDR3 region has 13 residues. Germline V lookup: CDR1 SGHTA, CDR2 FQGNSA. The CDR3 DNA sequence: TGTGCCAGCAGCAAGGACAGGGGGGGCGTGCAGTATTTT. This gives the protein CASSKDRGGVQYF.

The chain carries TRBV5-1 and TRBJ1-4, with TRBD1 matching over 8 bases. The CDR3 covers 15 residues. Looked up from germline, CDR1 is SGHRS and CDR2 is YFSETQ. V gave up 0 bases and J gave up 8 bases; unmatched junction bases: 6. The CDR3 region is CASSLDGTGGEKLFF. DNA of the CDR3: TGCGCCAGCAGCTTGGATGGGACAGGAGGAGAAAAACTGTTTTTT. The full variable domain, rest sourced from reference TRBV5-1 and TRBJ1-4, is KAGVTQTPRYLIKTRGQQVTLSCSPISGHRSVSWYQQTPGQGLQFLFEYFSETQRNKGNFPGRFSGRQFSNSRSEMNVSTLELGDSALYLCASSLDGTGGEKLFFGSGTQLSVL.

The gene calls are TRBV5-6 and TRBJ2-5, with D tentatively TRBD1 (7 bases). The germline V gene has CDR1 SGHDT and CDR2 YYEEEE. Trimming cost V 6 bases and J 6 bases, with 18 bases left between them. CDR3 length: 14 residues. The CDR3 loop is CASTGSTGRQTQYF. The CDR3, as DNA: TGTGCCAGCACCGGGTCGACAGGGAGGCAGACCCAGTACTTC.

Here the CDR3 reads CASSRNQGTEAFF. As DNA, the CDR3 is TGTGCCAGCAGCCGGAACCAGGGCACTGAAGCTTTCTTT. V is TRBV27 and J is TRBJ1-1; possibly TRBD1 for D (5 bases). This CDR3 contains 13 residues. Germline lookup yields CDR1 MNHEY and CDR2 SMNVEV (reference sequence). V lost 6 bases to trimming and J lost 4 bases, with 12 bases between them.

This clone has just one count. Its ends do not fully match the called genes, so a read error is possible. The CDR3 DNA reads as TGCGCCAGCAGCCTACTAGGGGATAGAGTAGGTAGGGTCTTC. Its translation is CASSLLGDRVGRVF. The rearrangement joins TRBV4-3 to TRBJ2-1; D tentatively fits TRBD1 or TRBD2 (5 bases each). Germline values: CDR1 LGHNA, CDR2 YSLEER. The CDR3 runs to 14 residues.

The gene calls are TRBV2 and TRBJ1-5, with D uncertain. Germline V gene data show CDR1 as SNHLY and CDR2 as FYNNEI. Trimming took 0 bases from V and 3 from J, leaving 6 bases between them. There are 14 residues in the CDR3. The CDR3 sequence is CASSEAESNQPQHF. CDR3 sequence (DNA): TGTGCCAGCAGTGAAGCGGAATCCAATCAGCCCCAGCATTTT.

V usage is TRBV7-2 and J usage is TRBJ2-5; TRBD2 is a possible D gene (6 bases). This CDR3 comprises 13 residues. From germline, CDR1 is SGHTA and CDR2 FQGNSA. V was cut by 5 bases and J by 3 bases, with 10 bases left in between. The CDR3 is CASSRGGEETQYF. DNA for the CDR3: TGTGCCAGCAGCCGAGGAGGGGAAGAGACCCAGTACTTC.

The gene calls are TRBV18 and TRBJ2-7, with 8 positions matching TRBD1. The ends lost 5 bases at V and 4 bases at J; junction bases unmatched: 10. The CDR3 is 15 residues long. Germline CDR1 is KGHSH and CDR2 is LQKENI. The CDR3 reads CASSGAGTGGYEQYF. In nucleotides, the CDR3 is TGTGCCAGCTCAGGAGCCGGGACAGGAGGGTACGAGCAGTACTTC.

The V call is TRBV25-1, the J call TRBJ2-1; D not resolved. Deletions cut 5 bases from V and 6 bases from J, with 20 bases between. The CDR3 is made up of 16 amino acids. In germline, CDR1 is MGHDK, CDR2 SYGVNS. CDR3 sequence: CASSPSDGWLGNEQFF. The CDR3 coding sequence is TGTGCCAGCAGTCCGTCGGACGGCTGGTTAGGCAATGAGCAGTTCTTC.

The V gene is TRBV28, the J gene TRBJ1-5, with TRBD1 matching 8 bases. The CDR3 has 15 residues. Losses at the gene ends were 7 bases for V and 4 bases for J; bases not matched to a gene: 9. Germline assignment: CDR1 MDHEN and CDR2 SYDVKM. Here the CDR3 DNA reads TGTGCCAGCAATTGGCCGGACAGGGCTAATCAGCCCCAGCATTTT. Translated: CASNWPDRANQPQHF.

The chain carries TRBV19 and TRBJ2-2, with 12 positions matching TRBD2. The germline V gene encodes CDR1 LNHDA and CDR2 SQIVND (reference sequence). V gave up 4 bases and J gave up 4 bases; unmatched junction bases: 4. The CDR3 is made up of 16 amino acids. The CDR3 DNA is TGTGCCAGTAGTACCGGACTAGCGGGACTCACCGGGGAGCTGTTTTTT. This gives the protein CASSTGLAGLTGELFF.

The CDR3 region is CAWSLGETQYF. In DNA, the CDR3 is TGTGCCTGGAGTCTCGGAGAGACCCAGTACTTC. V and J are TRBV30 and TRBJ2-5; D ambiguous. V lost 2 bases and J lost 4, with 5 bases in between. Germline V gene lookup returns CDR1 GTSNPN and CDR2 SVGIG (reference sequence). There are 11 residues in the CDR3.

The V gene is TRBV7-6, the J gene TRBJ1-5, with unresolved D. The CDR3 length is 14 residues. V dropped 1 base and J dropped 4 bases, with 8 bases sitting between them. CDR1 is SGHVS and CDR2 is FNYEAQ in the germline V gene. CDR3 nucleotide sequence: TGTGCCAGCAGCTTAGGGTGGGGTAATCAGCCCCAGCATTTT. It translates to CASSLGWGNQPQHF. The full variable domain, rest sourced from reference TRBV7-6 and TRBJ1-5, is GAGVSQSPRYKVTKRGQDVALRCDPISGHVSLYWYRQALGQGPEFLTYFNYEAQQDKSGLPNDRFSAERPEGSISTLTIQRTEQRDSAMYRCASSLGWGNQPQHFGDGTRLSIL.

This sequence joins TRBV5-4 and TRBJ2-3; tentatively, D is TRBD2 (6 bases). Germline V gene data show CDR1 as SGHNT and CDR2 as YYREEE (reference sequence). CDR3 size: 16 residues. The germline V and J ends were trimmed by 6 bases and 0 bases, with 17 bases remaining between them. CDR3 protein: CASTRRGGSSTDTQYF. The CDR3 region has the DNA TGTGCCAGCACCCGACGTGGGGGGTCAAGCACAGATACGCAGTATTTT.

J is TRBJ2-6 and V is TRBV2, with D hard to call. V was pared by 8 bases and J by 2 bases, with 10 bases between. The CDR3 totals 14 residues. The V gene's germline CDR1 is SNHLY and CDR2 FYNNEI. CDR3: CASENIAGANVLTF. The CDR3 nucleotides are TGTGCCAGCGAGAATATAGCTGGGGCCAACGTCCTGACTTTC.

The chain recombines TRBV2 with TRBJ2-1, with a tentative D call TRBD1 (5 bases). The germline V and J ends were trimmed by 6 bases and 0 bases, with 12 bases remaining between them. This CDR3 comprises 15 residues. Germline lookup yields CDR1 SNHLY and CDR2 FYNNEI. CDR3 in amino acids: CASRSQVSSYNEQFF. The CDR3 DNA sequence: TGTGCCAGCAGGTCACAGGTTAGCTCCTACAATGAGCAGTTCTTC.

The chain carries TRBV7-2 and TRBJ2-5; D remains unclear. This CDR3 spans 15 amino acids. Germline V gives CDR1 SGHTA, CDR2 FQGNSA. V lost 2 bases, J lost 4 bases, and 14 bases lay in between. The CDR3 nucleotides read TGTGCCAGCAGCTTAAGATGGGGTAGGATAGAGACCCAGTACTTC. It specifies CASSLRWGRIETQYF.

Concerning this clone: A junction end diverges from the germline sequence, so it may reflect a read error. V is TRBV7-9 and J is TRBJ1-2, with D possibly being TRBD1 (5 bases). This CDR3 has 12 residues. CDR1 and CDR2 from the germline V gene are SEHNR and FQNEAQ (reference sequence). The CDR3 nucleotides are TGTGCCAGCAGCTTAGAAAGTGGTCGGGGGTGCTTC. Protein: CASSLESGRGCF.

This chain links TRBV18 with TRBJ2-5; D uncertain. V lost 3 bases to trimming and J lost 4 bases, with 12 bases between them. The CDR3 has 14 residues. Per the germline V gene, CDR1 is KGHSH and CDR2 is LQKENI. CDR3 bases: TGTGCCAGCTCACCTTATTCTTATCGAGAGACCCAGTACTTC. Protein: CASSPYSYRETQYF.

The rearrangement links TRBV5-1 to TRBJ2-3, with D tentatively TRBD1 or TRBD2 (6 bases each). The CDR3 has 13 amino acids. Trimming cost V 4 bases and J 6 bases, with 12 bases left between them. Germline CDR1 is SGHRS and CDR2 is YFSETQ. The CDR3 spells CASSKGGGDTQYF. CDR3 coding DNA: TGCGCCAGCAGCAAAGGAGGGGGGGATACGCAGTATTTT.

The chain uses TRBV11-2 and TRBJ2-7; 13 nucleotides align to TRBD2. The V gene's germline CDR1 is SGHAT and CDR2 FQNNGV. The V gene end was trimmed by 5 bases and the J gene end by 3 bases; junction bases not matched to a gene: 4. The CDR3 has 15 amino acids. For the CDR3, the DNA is TGTGCCAGCAGCCCGTGGACTAGCGGGAGCTACGAGCAGTACTTC. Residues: CASSPWTSGSYEQYF.